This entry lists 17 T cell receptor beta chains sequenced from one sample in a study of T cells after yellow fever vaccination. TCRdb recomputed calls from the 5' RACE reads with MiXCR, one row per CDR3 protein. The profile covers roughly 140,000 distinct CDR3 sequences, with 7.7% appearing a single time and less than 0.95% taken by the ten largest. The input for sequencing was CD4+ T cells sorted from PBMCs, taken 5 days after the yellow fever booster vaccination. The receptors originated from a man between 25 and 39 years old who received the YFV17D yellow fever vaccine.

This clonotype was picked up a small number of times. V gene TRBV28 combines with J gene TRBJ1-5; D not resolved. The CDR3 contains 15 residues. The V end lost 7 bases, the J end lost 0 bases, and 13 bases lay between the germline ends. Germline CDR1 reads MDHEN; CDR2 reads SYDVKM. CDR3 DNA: TGTGCCAGCACGGGTTCCAGCCATAGCAATCAGCCCCAGCATTTT. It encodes CASTGSSHSNQPQHF.

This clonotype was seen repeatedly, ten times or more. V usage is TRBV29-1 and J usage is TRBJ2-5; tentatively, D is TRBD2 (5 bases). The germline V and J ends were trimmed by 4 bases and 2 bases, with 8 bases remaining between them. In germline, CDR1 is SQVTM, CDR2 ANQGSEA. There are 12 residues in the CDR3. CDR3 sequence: CSVVRGQETQYF. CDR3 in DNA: TGCAGCGTTGTTCGGGGTCAAGAGACCCAGTACTTC.

As DNA, the CDR3 is TGTGCCAGCACCCTCGACTCAGGGGGTTATGGCTACACCTTC. Protein sequence: CASTLDSGGYGYTF. The chain has TRBV5-6 and TRBJ1-2; 7 nucleotides agree with TRBD1. CDR1 SGHDT and CDR2 YYEEEE come from the germline V gene. The CDR3 loop spans 14 amino acids. V dropped 6 bases and J dropped 5; count of bases not matched to a gene: 10.

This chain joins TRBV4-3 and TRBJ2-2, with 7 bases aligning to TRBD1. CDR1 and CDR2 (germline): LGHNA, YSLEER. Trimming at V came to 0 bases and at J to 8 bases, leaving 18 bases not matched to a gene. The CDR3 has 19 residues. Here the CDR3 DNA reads TGCGCCAGCAGCCAAGACCCTTTCCGAGGGGGCGAGAGTTTGGGGGAGCTGTTTTTT. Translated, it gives CASSQDPFRGGESLGELFF.

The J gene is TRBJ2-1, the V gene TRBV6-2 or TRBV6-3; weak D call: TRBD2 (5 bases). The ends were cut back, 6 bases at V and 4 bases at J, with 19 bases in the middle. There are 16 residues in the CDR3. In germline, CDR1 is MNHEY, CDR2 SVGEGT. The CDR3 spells CASSLFSIPGYNEQFF. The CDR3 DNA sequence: TGTGCCAGCAGCCTTTTCTCAATCCCGGGATACAATGAGCAGTTCTTC.

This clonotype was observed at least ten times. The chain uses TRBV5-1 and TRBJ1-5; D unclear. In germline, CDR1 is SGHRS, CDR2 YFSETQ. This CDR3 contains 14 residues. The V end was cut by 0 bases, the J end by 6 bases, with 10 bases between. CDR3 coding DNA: TGCGCCAGCAGCTTGGGGGGAATTGGTCAGCCCCAGCATTTT. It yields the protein CASSLGGIGQPQHF.

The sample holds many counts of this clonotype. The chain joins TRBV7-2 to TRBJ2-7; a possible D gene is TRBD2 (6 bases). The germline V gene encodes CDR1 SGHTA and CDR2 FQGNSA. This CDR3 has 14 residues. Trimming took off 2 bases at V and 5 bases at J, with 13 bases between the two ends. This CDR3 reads CASSLTFWGDEQYF. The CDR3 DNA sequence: TGTGCCAGCAGCTTAACCTTCTGGGGGGACGAGCAGTACTTC.

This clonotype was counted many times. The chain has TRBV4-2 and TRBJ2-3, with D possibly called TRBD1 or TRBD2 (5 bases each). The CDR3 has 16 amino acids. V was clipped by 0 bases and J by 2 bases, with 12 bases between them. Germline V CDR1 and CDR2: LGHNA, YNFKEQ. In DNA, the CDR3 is TGTGCCAGCAGCCAAGATGAGGGACGGCCCACAGATACGCAGTATTTT. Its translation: CASSQDEGRPTDTQYF.

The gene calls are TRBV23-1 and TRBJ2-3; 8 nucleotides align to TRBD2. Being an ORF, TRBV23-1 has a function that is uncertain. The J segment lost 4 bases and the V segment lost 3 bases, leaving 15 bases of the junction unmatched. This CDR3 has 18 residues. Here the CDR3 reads CASSHWGRGAGEPDTQYF. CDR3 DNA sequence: TGCGCCAGCAGTCATTGGGGCCGAGGAGCGGGAGAGCCAGATACGCAGTATTTT.

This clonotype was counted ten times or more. The DNA of the CDR3 is TGTGCCAGCAGCTTAGGACGGTTGGCGGGAGGCACAGATACGCAGTATTTT. This translates into CASSLGRLAGGTDTQYF. The genes are TRBV7-2 and TRBJ2-3; 7 bases match TRBD2. From germline, CDR1 is SGHTA and CDR2 FQGNSA. The CDR3 has 17 residues. Trimming at V came to 1 base and at J to 1 base, leaving 8 bases not matched to a gene.

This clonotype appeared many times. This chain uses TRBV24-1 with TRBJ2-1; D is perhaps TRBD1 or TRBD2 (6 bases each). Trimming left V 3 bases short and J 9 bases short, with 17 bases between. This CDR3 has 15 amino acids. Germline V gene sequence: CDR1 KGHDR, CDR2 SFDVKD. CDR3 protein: CATSDPGGTFSEQFF. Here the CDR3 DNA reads TGTGCCACCAGTGATCCCGGCGGGACATTCAGTGAGCAGTTCTTC.

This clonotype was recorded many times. CDR3 DNA sequence: TGTGCCAGCAGCTTAGCTTGGGGAGAGACCCAGTACTTC. Its protein product is CASSLAWGETQYF. This chain links TRBV7-9 with TRBJ2-5; D is uncertain. The V end was cut by 0 bases, the J end by 4 bases, with 6 bases between. Germline-derived CDR1 and CDR2 are SEHNR and FQNEAQ (reference sequence). The CDR3 length is 13 residues.

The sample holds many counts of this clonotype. The CDR3 DNA sequence: TGTGCCAGCAGCTCCCGGGGGGGAGCGGGACAAGAGACCCAGTACTTC. Amino acid sequence: CASSSRGGAGQETQYF. V gene TRBV11-2 combines with J gene TRBJ2-5; 8 positions match TRBD2. The germline gives CDR1 SGHAT, CDR2 FQNNGV. CDR3 length equals 16 residues. V dropped 4 bases and J dropped 2; count of bases not matched to a gene: 9.

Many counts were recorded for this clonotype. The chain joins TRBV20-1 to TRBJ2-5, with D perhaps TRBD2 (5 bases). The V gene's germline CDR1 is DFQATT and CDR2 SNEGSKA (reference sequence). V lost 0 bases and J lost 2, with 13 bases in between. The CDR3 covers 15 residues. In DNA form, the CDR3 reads TGCAGTGCTAGAGAGGGAGCGGCCCGACAAGAGACCCAGTACTTC. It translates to CSAREGAARQETQYF.

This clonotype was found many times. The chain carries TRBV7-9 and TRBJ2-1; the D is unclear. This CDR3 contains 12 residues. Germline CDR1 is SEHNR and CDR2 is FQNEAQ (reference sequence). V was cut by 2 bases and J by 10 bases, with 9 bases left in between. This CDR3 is CASSLYGSEQFF. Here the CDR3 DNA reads TGTGCCAGCAGCTTATATGGCTCAGAGCAGTTCTTC.

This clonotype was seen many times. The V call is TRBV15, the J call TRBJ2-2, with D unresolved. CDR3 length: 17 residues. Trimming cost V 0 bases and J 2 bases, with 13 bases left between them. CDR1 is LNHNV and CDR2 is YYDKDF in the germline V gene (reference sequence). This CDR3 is CATSRDPSGHNTGELFF. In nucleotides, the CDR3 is TGTGCCACCAGCAGAGATCCATCGGGTCACAACACCGGGGAGCTGTTTTTT. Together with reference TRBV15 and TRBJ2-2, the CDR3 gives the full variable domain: DAMVIQNPRYQVTQFGKPVTLSCSQTLNHNVMYWYQQKSSQAPKLLFHYYDKDFNNEADTPDNFQSRRPNTSFCFLDIRSPGLGDTAMYLCATSRDPSGHNTGELFFGEGSRLTVL.

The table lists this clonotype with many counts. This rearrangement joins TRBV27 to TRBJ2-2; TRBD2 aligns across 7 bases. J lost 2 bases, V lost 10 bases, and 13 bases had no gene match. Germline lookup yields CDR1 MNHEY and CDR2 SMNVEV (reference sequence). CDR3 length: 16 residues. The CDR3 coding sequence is TGTGCCACCTCAGCGGGGCCCGACGGCAACACCGGGGAGCTGTTTTTT. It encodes CATSAGPDGNTGELFF.